The 21 T cell receptor beta chains below come from one sample, sequenced in a study of cytomegalovirus exposure and HLA in healthy donors. Sequencing used immunoSEQ multiplex PCR; TCRdb keeps in-frame clones, though not all of them. The sample yields approximately 220,000 clones, 85% to 90% seen once. Sample: PBMCs. These receptors came from a man aged 18 to 29 in good health and CMV-seronegative.

This clone was picked up a small number of times. The V gene is TRBV11-3, the J gene TRBJ1-6; D uncertain. Trimming stripped 2 bases from V and 7 bases from J, with 9 bases between. The CDR3 spans 14 residues. Germline V gene data show CDR1 as SGHNT and CDR2 as YENEEA. The CDR3: CASSLSSLNSPLHF. DNA of the CDR3: TGTGCCAGCAGCTTATCGTCCTTGAATTCACCCCTCCACTTT.

The chain has TRBV27 and TRBJ2-7; possible D gene TRBD1, 5 bases. The germline CDR1 and CDR2 sequences are MNHEY and SMNVEV (reference sequence). The length of the CDR3 is 11 residues. Deletions cut 8 bases from V and 5 bases from J, with 10 bases between. The CDR3 DNA is TGTGCCAGCTGGCAGGGCCACGAGCAGTACTTC. Amino acid sequence: CASWQGHEQYF.

The rearrangement joins TRBV7-2 to TRBJ2-3; 8 bases are a match to TRBD1. Unmatched junction bases numbered 8, after V lost 5 bases and J lost 4 bases. Germline CDR1 SGHTA, CDR2 FQGNSA. CDR3 length equals 15 residues. CDR3 nucleotides: TGTGCCAGCAGCCAAGGGGCAGGGGGCGCAGATACGCAGTATTTT. Translating gives CASSQGAGGADTQYF.

This chain joins TRBV28 and TRBJ1-2, with 10 bases lining up with TRBD1. The germline V gene has CDR1 MDHEN and CDR2 SYDVKM. The V segment lost 6 bases and the J segment 4 bases; nucleotides outside the gene matches: 8. The CDR3 loop spans 15 amino acids. CDR3 DNA sequence: TGTGCCAGCAGCTCCGGACAGGGGGTTGTCTATGGCTACACCTTC. Translating it yields CASSSGQGVVYGYTF.

On this clone itself: This sample also contains other DNA sequences that code for the same CDR3. The rearrangement uses TRBV9 and TRBJ2-7, with TRBD1 identical over 7 bases. This CDR3 has 14 amino acids. The junction had 3 bases not matched to a gene; V was cut back by 0 bases and J by 3 bases. The V gene's germline CDR1 is SGDLS and CDR2 YYNGEE. The CDR3 sequence is CASSVGAGGYEQYF. The CDR3, as DNA: TGTGCCAGCAGCGTAGGGGCAGGGGGCTACGAGCAGTACTTC. Looking up the rest from reference TRBV9 and TRBJ2-7 gives the full variable domain: DSGVTQTPKHLITATGQRVTLRCSPRSGDLSVYWYQQSLDQGLQFLIQYYNGEERAKGNILERFSAQQFPDLHSELNLSSLELGDSALYFCASSVGAGGYEQYFGPGTRLTVT.

V is TRBV5-6 and J is TRBJ2-7; 7 positions match TRBD1. Germline trimming cut 1 base from V and 9 bases from J; bases unmatched to any gene: 10. This CDR3 spans 14 amino acids. The germline V gene has CDR1 SGHDT and CDR2 YYEEEE. CDR3 residues: CASSLKGGDLLQYF. The CDR3, as DNA: TGTGCCAGCAGCTTGAAAGGGGGCGACCTCTTGCAGTACTTC.

The rearrangement joins TRBV19 to TRBJ2-2; a weak D match, TRBD2 (5 bases). Germline-derived CDR1 and CDR2 are LNHDA and SQIVND (reference sequence). This CDR3 is built from 15 residues. Trimming left V 8 bases short and J 5 bases short, with 18 bases between. CDR3 loop: CASCGPGGWTGELFF. The CDR3 nucleotides are TGTGCCAGTTGTGGTCCAGGCGGGTGGACCGGGGAGCTGTTTTTT. The full variable domain, its missing parts supplied by reference TRBV19 and TRBJ2-2, is DGGITQSPKYLFRKEGQNVTLSCEQNLNHDAMYWYRQDPGQGLRLIYYSQIVNDFQKGDIAEGYSVSREKKESFPLTVTSAQKNPTAFYLCASCGPGGWTGELFFGEGSRLTVL.

This clone has more than one count but fewer than ten. This chain uses TRBV5-6 with TRBJ1-4; possibly TRBD1 for D (6 bases). V was trimmed by 2 bases and J by 0 bases, leaving 11 bases between them. This CDR3 has 16 residues. Germline CDR1 and CDR2: SGHDT and YYEEEE. CDR3 in amino acids: CASSFGQTSTNEKLFF. As DNA, the CDR3 is TGTGCCAGCAGCTTTGGACAGACTTCAACTAATGAAAAACTGTTTTTT.

V is TRBV28 and J is TRBJ2-7; D perhaps matches TRBD2 (6 bases). V gave up 5 bases and J gave up 4 bases, with 18 bases separating them. Germline loops: CDR1 MDHEN, CDR2 SYDVKM. This CDR3 has 15 amino acids. Here the CDR3 DNA reads TGTGCCAGCAGTGGAGGGCTCAGGGTGGGTTACGAGCAGTACTTC. It is translated as CASSGGLRVGYEQYF.

The J gene is TRBJ1-1, the V gene TRBV6-6; tentative D call: TRBD1 (5 bases). The CDR3 has 13 residues. Germline V gives CDR1 MNHNY, CDR2 SVGAGI (reference sequence). With 6 bases removed from V and 4 bases from J, the gap between germline ends came to 12 bases. Here the CDR3 reads CASSPGGVTEAFF. The CDR3 region has the DNA TGTGCCAGCAGCCCCGGAGGGGTCACTGAAGCTTTCTTT.

This sequence joins TRBV9 and TRBJ2-2; the D gene is possibly TRBD2 (8 bases). Trimming shortened V by 0 bases and J by 5 bases, and 14 bases separated the two germline ends. The CDR3 extends over 16 amino acids. Germline V gives CDR1 SGDLS, CDR2 YYNGEE. The CDR3 nucleotides are TGTGCCAGCAGCGTAGCGGGAGGGGGCGCGACCGGGGAGCTGTTTTTT. Translation gives CASSVAGGGATGELFF.

This clone was counted once. The chain is built from TRBV5-1 and TRBJ1-4, with a weak D call TRBD1 (6 bases). V gave up 0 bases and J gave up 14 bases, with 14 bases separating them. CDR1 is SGHRS and CDR2 is YFSETQ in the germline V gene. This CDR3 region has 13 residues. The chain's CDR3 is CASSLAPGEFLFF. The CDR3, as DNA: TGCGCCAGCAGCTTGGCCCCAGGGGAGTTCCTGTTTTTT. Looking up the rest from reference TRBV5-1 and TRBJ1-4 gives the full variable domain: KAGVTQTPRYLIKTRGQQVTLSCSPISGHRSVSWYQQTPGQGLQFLFEYFSETQRNKGNFPGRFSGRQFSNSRSEMNVSTLELGDSALYLCASSLAPGEFLFFGSGTQLSVL.

The chain couples TRBV9 to TRBJ2-1, with TRBD2 matching over 7 bases. This CDR3 has 16 amino acids. Germline values: CDR1 SGDLS, CDR2 YYNGEE. V lost 0 bases and J lost 2; bases outside the gene matches: 5. CDR3: CASSVAPRGAYNEQFF. The CDR3 nucleotides are TGTGCCAGCAGCGTAGCTCCCCGGGGGGCCTACAATGAGCAGTTCTTC.

The rearrangement links TRBV9 to TRBJ2-2, with 8 nucleotides matching TRBD1. The junction had 1 base not matched to a gene; V was cut back by 0 bases and J by 0 bases. The V gene's germline CDR1 is SGDLS and CDR2 YYNGEE. The CDR3 contains 16 residues. DNA for the CDR3: TGTGCCAGCAGCGTAGCAGGGGGCGCGAACACCGGGGAGCTGTTTTTT. Its translation: CASSVAGGANTGELFF.

J is TRBJ1-1 and V is TRBV6-5; possible D gene TRBD1, 6 bases. This CDR3 is 15 amino acids long. Germline CDR1 and CDR2: MNHEY and SVGAGI. V lost 6 bases and J 10 bases, leaving 24 bases between the germline ends. The CDR3: CASSPYRTAAGGAFF. For the CDR3, the DNA is TGTGCCAGCAGCCCTTATCGGACAGCCGCGGGAGGAGCTTTCTTT.

The rearrangement links TRBV28 to TRBJ1-1; D not certain. Between the trimmed V and J ends, which lost 8 bases and 2 bases, there was a span of 12 bases. This CDR3 has 13 amino acids. Looked up from germline, CDR1 is MDHEN and CDR2 is SYDVKM. CDR3 nucleotide sequence: TGTGCCAGCCTCGACACCCGTAACACTGAAGCTTTCTTT. Its protein product is CASLDTRNTEAFF.

J is TRBJ2-1 and V is TRBV5-8; 7 bases are shared with TRBD1. This CDR3 contains 14 residues. V dropped 0 bases and J dropped 8; count of bases not matched to a gene: 5. Germline CDR1 reads SGHTS; CDR2 reads YDEGEE. The CDR3: CASSLEGAADEQFF. In DNA form, the CDR3 reads TGTGCCAGCAGCTTGGAGGGGGCTGCGGATGAGCAGTTCTTC.

The V call is TRBV27, the J call TRBJ2-3, with D tentatively TRBD2 (5 bases). V lost 6 bases to trimming and J lost 1 base, with 8 bases between them. This CDR3 region has 13 residues. Per germline, CDR1 MNHEY and CDR2 SMNVEV (reference sequence). The CDR3 is CASRLSGTDTQYF. The CDR3 DNA sequence: TGTGCCAGCAGGCTTAGCGGCACAGATACGCAGTATTTT.

V and J are TRBV2 and TRBJ2-3; the match to TRBD2 covers 11 bases. J lost 4 bases, V lost 11 bases, and 8 bases had no gene match. Germline values: CDR1 SNHLY, CDR2 FYNNEI. This CDR3 has 14 residues. CDR3 in amino acids: CALRRLAGPDTQYF. The CDR3 DNA follows: TGTGCCCTTCGAAGACTAGCGGGACCAGATACGCAGTATTTT.

This clone was detected only once. The chain is built from TRBV7-2 and TRBJ2-3; the match to TRBD2 covers 9 bases. Germline-derived CDR1 and CDR2 are SGHTA and FQGNSA. This CDR3 is built from 15 residues. V lost 5 bases and J lost 4; bases outside the gene matches: 7. CDR3: CASSPRRTSADTQYF. The CDR3 region has the DNA TGTGCCAGCAGCCCCAGACGGACTAGCGCAGATACGCAGTATTTT. The full variable domain, in which reference TRBV7-2 and TRBJ2-3 provide the parts outside the CDR3, is GAGVSQSPSNKVTEKGKDVELRCDPISGHTALYWYRQSLGQGLEFLIYFQGNSAPDKSGLPSDRFSAERTGGSVSTLTIQRTQQEDSAVYLCASSPRRTSADTQYFGPGTRLTVL.

This clone was recorded a few times. This chain links TRBV5-4 with TRBJ1-2, with D possibly TRBD1 on 5 matching bases. Trimming left V 4 bases short and J 3 bases short, with 19 bases between. The CDR3 has 16 amino acids. Germline CDR1 and CDR2: SGHNT and YYREEE (reference sequence). The CDR3 loop is CASSPLGGVIDYGYTF. CDR3 sequence (DNA): TGTGCCAGCAGCCCTTTGGGGGGGGTTATTGACTATGGCTACACCTTC.